This is a list of T cell receptor beta chains from one sample in a study of identifying expanded T cells in peripheral blood. Sequencing was performed with immunoSEQ multiplex PCR; in TCRdb, only in-frame clones are kept and a portion is missing. The data contain approximately 57,000 clones, roughly 90% of them singletons. Material: blood. The receptor set was obtained from a person aged 18-70 years in good health. The CDR3 runs from the conserved cysteine through the conserved F or W. A D gene is named only where the DNA matches it firmly. Size values are once, few and many counts, or a class for expanded clones, and some rows have none.

TRBD1,-,TRBJ1-2,TRBV5-1,CASSFNRGPSYGYTF,TGCGCCAGCAGCTTCAACAGGGGTCCTAGCTATGGCTACACCTTC
-,-,TRBJ1-5,TRBV6-1,CASSDMSKRGADQPQHF,TGTGCCAGCAGTGATATGAGCAAACGGGGAGCGGATCAGCCCCAGCATTTT
TRBD2,-,TRBJ2-3,TRBV19,CASSTSGGPGDTQYF,TGTGCCAGTAGTACTAGCGGGGGGCCGGGGGATACGCAGTATTTT
-,-,TRBJ1-4,TRBV19,CASSANGHMGPNEKLFF,TGTGCCAGTAGTGCTAACGGACACATGGGACCTAATGAAAAACTGTTTTTT
-,-,TRBJ2-1,TRBV9,CASRRAENNEQFF,TGTGCCAGCAGGAGAGCGGAAAACAATGAGCAGTTCTTC
TRBD2,-,TRBJ2-7,TRBV18,CASSPRGDPLVFF,TGTGCCAGCTCACCCCGGGGGGACCCCTTAGTCTTCTTC
TRBD1,-,TRBJ1-1,TRBV28,CASSLRQGHTEAFF,TGTGCCAGCAGTTTGCGACAGGGTCATACTGAAGCTTTCTTT
TRBD1,-,TRBJ1-5,TRBV9,CASSPGQNSNQPQHF,TGTGCCAGCAGCCCGGGACAGAATAGCAATCAGCCCCAGCATTTT
TRBD1,-,TRBJ1-2,TRBV5-1,CASSWGDSGGYTF,TGCGCCAGCAGCTGGGGGGACAGCGGAGGCTACACCTTC
-,-,TRBJ2-3,TRBV2,CASSEAGDTQYF,TGTGCCAGCAGTGAAGCGGGCGATACGCAGTATTTT
TRBD1,few,TRBJ1-2,TRBV6-1,CASSGQGVYGYTF,TGTGCCAGCAGTGGACAGGGCGTATATGGCTACACCTTC
-,-,TRBJ1-2,TRBV6-1,CASTRGANYGYTF,TGTGCCAGCACCCGGGGGGCTAACTATGGCTACACCTTC
-,-,TRBJ1-2,TRBV18,CASSPPGPRNYGYTF,TGTGCCAGCTCACCACCTGGACCCCGAAACTATGGCTACACCTTC
TRBD2,few,TRBJ2-5,TRBV7-2,CASSFNAGAHETQYF,TGTGCCAGCAGCTTTAACGCGGGAGCACACGAGACCCAGTACTTC
TRBD1,-,TRBJ2-7,TRBV5-1,CASSSPGTGSYEQYF,TGCGCCAGCAGCTCCCCCGGGACAGGATCCTACGAGCAGTACTTC
TRBD1,-,TRBJ2-3,TRBV6-1,CASRGQGTDTQYF,TGTGCCAGCAGGGGACAGGGAACAGATACGCAGTATTTT
-,-,TRBJ2-1,TRBV7-3,CASSYGGSDEQFF,TGTGCCAGCAGCTACGGAGGAAGCGATGAGCAGTTCTTC
-,-,TRBJ1-1,TRBV27,CASSYGAVNTEAFF,TGTGCCAGCAGTTACGGGGCTGTGAACACTGAAGCTTTCTTT
-,-,TRBJ2-3,TRBV5-1,CASSLETRGTDTQYF,TGCGCCAGCAGCTTGGAGACTAGGGGCACAGATACGCAGTATTTT
-,-,TRBJ1-2,TRBV5-1,CASSFEGGGYTF,TGCGCCAGCAGCTTTGAGGGCGGGGGCTACACCTTC
TRBD2,-,TRBJ2-7,TRBV25-1,CASSDWTSGSYEQYF,TGTGCCAGCAGTGACTGGACTAGCGGGAGCTACGAGCAGTACTTC
-,-,TRBJ2-1,TRBV2,CASRALGVDNEQFF,TGTGCCAGCAGGGCCCTAGGGGTCGACAATGAGCAGTTCTTC
TRBD2,-,TRBJ2-7,TRBV28,CASSFYGRTYEQYF,TGTGCCAGCAGTTTCTACGGGAGGACCTACGAGCAGTACTTC
-,few,TRBJ2-7,TRBV19,CASSRRGRVGYEQYF,TGTGCCAGTAGCCGACGGGGGCGCGTCGGCTACGAGCAGTACTTC
-,-,TRBJ1-1,TRBV6-6,CAHRAGGENTEAFF,TGTGCCCATAGGGCAGGAGGGGAGAACACTGAAGCTTTCTTT
-,once,TRBJ2-5,TRBV4-3,CASSQLAAGRETQYF,TGCGCCAGCAGCCAACTCGCGGCGGGGCGGGAGACCCAGTACTTC